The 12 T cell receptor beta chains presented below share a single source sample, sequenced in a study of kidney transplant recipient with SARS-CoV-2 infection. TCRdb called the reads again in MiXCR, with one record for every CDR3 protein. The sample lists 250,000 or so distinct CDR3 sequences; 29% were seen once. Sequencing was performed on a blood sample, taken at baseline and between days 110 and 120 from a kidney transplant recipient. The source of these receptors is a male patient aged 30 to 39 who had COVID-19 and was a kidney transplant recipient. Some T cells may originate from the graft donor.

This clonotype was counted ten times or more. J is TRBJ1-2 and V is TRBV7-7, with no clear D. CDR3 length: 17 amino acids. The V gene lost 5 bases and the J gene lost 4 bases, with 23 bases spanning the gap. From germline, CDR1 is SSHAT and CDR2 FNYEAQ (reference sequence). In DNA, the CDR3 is TGTGCCAGCAGCCGCACGCTTAAGTGCCGAAAGACCTATGGCTACACCTTC. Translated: CASSRTLKCRKTYGYTF.

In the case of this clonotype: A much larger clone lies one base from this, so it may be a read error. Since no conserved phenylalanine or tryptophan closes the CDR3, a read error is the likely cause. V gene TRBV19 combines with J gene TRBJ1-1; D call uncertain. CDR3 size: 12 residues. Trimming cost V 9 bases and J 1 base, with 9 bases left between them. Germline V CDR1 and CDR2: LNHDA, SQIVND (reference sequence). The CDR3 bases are TGTGCCAGCCAGTGGTGGAACACTGAAGCTTTCCTT. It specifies CASQWWNTEAFL.

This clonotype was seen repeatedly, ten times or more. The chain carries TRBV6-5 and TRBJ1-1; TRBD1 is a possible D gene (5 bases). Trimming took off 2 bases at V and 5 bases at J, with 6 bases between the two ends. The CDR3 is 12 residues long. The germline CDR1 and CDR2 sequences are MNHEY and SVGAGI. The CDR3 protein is CASSYGGTEAFF. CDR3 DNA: TGTGCCAGCAGTTACGGGGGGACTGAAGCTTTCTTT.

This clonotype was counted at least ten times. CDR3 in amino acids: CASSLKSPISFSETQYF. CDR3 in DNA: TGTGCCAGCAGCTTGAAGAGTCCCATTTCTTTCTCTGAGACCCAGTACTTC. The V and J genes are TRBV3-1 and TRBJ2-5; D is undetermined. The ends were cut back, 5 bases at V and 5 bases at J, with 24 bases in the middle. The CDR3 spans 17 residues. Germline CDR1 is LGHDT and CDR2 is YNNKEL (reference sequence).

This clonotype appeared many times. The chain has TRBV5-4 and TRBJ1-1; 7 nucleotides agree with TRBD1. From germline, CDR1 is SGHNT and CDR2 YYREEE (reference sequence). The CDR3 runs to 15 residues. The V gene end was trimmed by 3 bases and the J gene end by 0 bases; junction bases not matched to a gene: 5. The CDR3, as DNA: TGTGCCAGCAGCTCCGGACAGGCCATGAACACTGAAGCTTTCTTT. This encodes CASSSGQAMNTEAFF.

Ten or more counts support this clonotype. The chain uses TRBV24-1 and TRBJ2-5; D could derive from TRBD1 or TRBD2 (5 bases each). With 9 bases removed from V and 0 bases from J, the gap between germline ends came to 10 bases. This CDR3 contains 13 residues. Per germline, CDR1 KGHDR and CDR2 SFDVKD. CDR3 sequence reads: CATEGTDQETQYF. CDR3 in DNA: TGTGCCACCGAAGGGACGGACCAAGAGACCCAGTACTTC.

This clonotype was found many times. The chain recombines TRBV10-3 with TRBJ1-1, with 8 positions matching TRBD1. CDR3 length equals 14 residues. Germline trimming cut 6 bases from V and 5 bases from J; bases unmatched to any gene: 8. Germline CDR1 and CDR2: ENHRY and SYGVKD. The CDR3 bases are TGTGCCATCAGCGACAGGGGAGGAAGAACTGAAGCTTTCTTT. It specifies CAISDRGGRTEAFF.

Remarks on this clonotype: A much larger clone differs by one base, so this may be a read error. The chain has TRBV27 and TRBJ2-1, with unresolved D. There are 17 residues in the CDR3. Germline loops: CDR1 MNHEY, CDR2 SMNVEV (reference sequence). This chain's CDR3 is CAGSRTSPLDSYNEQFF. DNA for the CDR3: TGTGCCGGCAGCCGCACGTCCCCTTTGGATTCCTACAATGAGCAGTTCTTC.

CDR3 in amino acids: CASRTPGVHEQFF. The CDR3 DNA reads as TGTGCCAGCAGGACCCCGGGGGTCCATGAGCAGTTCTTC. The rearrangement joins TRBV28 to TRBJ2-1; a possible D gene is TRBD2 (6 bases). The CDR3 sequence is 13 residues long. V lost 6 bases and J lost 8, with 14 bases in between. The V gene's germline CDR1 is MDHEN and CDR2 SYDVKM.

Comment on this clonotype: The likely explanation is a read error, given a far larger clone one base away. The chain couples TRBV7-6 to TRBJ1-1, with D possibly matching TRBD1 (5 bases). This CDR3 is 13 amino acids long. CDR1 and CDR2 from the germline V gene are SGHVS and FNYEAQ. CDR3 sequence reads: CANSWDGRGEAFF. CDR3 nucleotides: TGTGCCAACAGCTGGGACGGACGGGGTGAAGCTTTCTTT.

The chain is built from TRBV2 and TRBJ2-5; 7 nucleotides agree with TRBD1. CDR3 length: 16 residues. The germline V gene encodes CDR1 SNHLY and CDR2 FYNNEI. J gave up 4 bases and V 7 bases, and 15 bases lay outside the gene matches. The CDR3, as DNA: TGTGCCAGCACCCCGAGTATAGGGGGCGCGGGAGAGACCCAGTACTTC. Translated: CASTPSIGGAGETQYF.

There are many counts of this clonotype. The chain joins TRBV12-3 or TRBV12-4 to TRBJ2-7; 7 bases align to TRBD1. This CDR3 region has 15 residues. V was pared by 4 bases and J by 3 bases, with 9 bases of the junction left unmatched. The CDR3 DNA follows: TGTGCCAGCAGTTCTAACAGGGGTGGGGGCTACGAGCAGTACTTC. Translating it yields CASSSNRGGGYEQYF.